This TCR gamma chain was obtained from a study of intestinal T cells in coeliac disease (dated by TCRdb to 2020 to 2022). Looking at the study overall: Coeliac patients were found to be much younger than controls, with mean ages of roughly 15 versus 50 years recorded in the TRG cohort. Duodenal biopsies from about eleven coeliac disease patients and about eleven non-coeliac controls were included in the TCR-delta (TRD) cohort. A second, larger TCR-gamma (TRG) cohort included duodenal biopsies from roughly 36 coeliac disease patients and under 25 non-coeliac controls.

This clone came up a few times. No antigen is known for it. No much larger clonotype is one base removed from it; base qualities were not supplied. From the germline V gene (reference sequence), CDR1 is GITISATS and CDR2 is ISYDGTV. After removal of 2 bases from V and 3 bases from J, the junction retains 10 bases not matched to a gene. Taken from cysteine to phenylalanine, the CDR3 has 15 residues. Solely the CDR3 DNA is kept, with 45 bases framed from the first base. What the research found in general, with its limitations: TRG clustering correctly classified most of the roughly 54 biopsies (about 94%), with a reported leave-one-out accuracy of roughly 90%. All 22 biopsies in training were correctly classified by TRD kmer-based clustering, and a leave-one-out accuracy of over 75% was reported. FFPE-derived DNA was found to be relatively degraded, and loss of a proportion of TCR sequences in each sample was likely caused by this degradation. The coeliac group and the control group were significantly different in age, but an analysis split by age did not give significant classification. It was not possible to tell repeated CDR3 amino acid sequences apart from PCR duplicates.

For each case, genomic DNA was extracted from ten 5-um FFPE scrolls with the QIAamp DNA FFPE tissue kit. To test whether coeliac disease could be classified from the TCR repertoire, the study used duodenal biopsies that were formalin-fixed paraffin-embedded, fully anonymised, and surplus to diagnostic needs. Library preparation used multiplex PCR. TCRdb names Ion Torrent PGM as the instrument used. TRG repertoires were amplified from approximately 220 ng of biopsy DNA using the LymphoTrack kit, whose primers carry Illumina adapters. TRG amplicons were cleaned up with AMPure XP beads, measured on a 2100 Bioanalyzer, and combined in equimolar amounts. TRG libraries were sequenced on an Ion PGM instrument. The study's own analysis went as follows. FastX removed reads in which more than 10% of nucleotides fell below the per-patient third-quartile quality score. Reads were aligned with IMGT/HighV-QUEST to assign V, D and J genes, identify CDR3 regions and assess functionality. After the sequences were translated into amino acids, every sequence predicted to be non-functional was thrown out. The CDR3s were broken into kmers both with and without positional annotation, PCA was run on the kmer frequencies, and the samples were clustered using every one of the 1023 combinations of PCs 1-10. Leave-one-out cross-validation was used to validate the classification, with parameters re-optimised on the remaining samples in each round. Using the vegan R package, Shannon diversity was calculated from repeated random subsamples whose size matched the lowest read count. TCRdb reprocessed the public reads with the caller CATT; rows with the same DNA were merged afterwards. The V and J calls and clone size come from TCRdb's table, not from the authors' own analysis. The sample table contains around 1,300 gamma-chain clones; only one count was recorded for roughly 40% of them. The top ten clonotypes cover approximately 13% of the sample.

The TCR was taken from a human donor with celiac disease. The chain is assembled from TRGV9 and TRGJ1 or TRGJ2. Sequencing was performed on a duodenal biopsy. The nucleotide sequence reads TGTGCCTTGTGGGAGGCGCCCTACGTTTATTATAAGAAACTCTTT. Translated, it gives CALWEAPYVYYKKLF.